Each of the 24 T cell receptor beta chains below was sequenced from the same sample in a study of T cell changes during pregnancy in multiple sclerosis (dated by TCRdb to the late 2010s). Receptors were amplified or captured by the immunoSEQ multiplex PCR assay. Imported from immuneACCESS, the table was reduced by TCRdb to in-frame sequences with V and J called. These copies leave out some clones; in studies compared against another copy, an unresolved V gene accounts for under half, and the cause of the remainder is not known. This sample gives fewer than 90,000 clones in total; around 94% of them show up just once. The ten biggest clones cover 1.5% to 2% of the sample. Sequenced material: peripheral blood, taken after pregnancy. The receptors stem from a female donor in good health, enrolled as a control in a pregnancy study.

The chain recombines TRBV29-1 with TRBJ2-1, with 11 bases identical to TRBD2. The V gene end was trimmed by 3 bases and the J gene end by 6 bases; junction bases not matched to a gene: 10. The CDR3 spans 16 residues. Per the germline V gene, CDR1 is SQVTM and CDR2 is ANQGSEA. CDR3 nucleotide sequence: TGCAGCGTTGAGGATCACATTGGACTAGCGGGCAATGAGCAGTTCTTC. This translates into CSVEDHIGLAGNEQFF.

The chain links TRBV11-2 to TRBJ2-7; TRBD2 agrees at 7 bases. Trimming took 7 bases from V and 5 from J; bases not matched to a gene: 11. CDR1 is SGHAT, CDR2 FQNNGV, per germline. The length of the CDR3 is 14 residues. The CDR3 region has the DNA TGTGCCAGCATCGGTGGCGGGAGACCAAACGAGCAGTACTTC. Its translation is CASIGGGRPNEQYF.

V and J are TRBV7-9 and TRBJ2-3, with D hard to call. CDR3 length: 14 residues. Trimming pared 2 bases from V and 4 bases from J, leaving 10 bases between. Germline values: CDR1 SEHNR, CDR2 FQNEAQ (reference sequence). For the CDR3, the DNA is TGTGCCAGCAGCTTATATCTAGTGCCAGATACGCAGTATTTT. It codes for CASSLYLVPDTQYF.

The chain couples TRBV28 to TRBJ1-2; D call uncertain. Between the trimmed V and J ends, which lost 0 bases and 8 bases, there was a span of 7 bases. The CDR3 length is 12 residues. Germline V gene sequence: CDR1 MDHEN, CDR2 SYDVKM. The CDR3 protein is CASSLWGSGYTF. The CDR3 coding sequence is TGTGCCAGCAGTTTATGGGGGAGCGGCTACACCTTC.

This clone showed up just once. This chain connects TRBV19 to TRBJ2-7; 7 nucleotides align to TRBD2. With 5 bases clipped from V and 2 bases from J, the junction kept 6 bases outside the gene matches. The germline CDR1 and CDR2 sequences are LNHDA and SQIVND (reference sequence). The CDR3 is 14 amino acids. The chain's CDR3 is CASSGTMVPYEQYF. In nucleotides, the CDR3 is TGTGCCAGTAGTGGGACTATGGTGCCCTACGAGCAGTACTTC.

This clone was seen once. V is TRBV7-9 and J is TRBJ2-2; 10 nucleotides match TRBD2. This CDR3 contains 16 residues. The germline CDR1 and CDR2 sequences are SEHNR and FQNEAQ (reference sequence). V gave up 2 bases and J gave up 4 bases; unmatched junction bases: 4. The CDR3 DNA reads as TGTGCCAGCAGCTTATCAGCGGGAGGGCCCACCGGGGAGCTGTTTTTT. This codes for CASSLSAGGPTGELFF. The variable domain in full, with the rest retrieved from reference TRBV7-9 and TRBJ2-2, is DTGVSQNPRHKITKRGQNVTFRCDPISEHNRLYWYRQTLGQGPEFLTYFQNEAQLEKSRLLSDRFSAERPKGSFSTLEIQRTEQGDSAMYLCASSLSAGGPTGELFFGEGSRLTVL.

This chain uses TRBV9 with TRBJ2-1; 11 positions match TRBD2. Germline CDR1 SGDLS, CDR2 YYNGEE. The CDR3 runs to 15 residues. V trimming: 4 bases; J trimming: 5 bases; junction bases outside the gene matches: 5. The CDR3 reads CASSPGTSGDNEQFF. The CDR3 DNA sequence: TGTGCCAGCAGCCCAGGGACTAGCGGTGACAATGAGCAGTTCTTC.

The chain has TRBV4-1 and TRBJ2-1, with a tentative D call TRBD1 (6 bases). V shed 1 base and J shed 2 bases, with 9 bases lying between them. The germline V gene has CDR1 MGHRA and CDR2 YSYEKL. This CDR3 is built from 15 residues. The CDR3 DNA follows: TGCGCCAGCAGCCAAGGACAGGTAGCCTACAATGAGCAGTTCTTC. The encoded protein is CASSQGQVAYNEQFF.

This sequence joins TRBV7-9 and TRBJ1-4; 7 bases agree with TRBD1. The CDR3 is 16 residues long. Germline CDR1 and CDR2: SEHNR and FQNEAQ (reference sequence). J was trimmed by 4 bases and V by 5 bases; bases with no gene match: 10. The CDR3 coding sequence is TGTGCCAGCAGCCCACGCAGGGACAGCCGTAATGAAAAACTGTTTTTT. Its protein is CASSPRRDSRNEKLFF.

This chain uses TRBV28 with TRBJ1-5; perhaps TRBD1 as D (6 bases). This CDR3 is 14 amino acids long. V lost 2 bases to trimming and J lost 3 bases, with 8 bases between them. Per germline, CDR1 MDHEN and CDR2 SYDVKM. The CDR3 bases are TGTGCCAGCAGTTTAGGACAGTCCAATCAGCCCCAGCATTTT. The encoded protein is CASSLGQSNQPQHF.

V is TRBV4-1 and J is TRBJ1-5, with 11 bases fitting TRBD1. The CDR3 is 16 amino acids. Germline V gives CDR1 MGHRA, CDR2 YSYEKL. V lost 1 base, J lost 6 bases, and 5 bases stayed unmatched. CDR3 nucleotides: TGCGCCAGCAGCCAAGGCGGGGGACAGGGGGGTCAGCCCCAGCATTTT. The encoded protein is CASSQGGGQGGQPQHF.

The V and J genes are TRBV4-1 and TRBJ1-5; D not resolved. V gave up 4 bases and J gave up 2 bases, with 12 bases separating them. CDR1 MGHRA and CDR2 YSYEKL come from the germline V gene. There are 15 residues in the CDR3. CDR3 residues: CASSRVPGGNQPQHF. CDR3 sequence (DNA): TGCGCCAGCAGCCGCGTCCCGGGAGGCAATCAGCCCCAGCATTTT.

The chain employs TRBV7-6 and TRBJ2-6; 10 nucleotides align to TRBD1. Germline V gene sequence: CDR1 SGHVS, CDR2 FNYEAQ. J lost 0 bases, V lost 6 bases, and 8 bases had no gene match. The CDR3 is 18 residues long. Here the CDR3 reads CASSPLGTGVSGANVLTF. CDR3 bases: TGTGCCAGCAGTCCCCTTGGGACAGGGGTCTCTGGGGCCAACGTCCTGACTTTC.

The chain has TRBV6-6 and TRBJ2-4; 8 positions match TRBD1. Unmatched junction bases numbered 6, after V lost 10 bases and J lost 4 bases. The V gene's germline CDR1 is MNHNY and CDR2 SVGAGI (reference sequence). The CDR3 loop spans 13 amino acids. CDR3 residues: CATIDRGKNIQYF. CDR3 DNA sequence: TGTGCCACTATTGACAGGGGAAAAAACATTCAGTACTTC.

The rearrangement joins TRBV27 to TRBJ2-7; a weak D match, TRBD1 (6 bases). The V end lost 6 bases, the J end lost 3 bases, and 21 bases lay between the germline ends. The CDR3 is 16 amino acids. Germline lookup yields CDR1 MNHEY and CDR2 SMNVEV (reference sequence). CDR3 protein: CASSYSSGTRNYEQYF. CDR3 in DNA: TGTGCCAGCAGCTATTCCTCCGGGACAAGGAACTACGAGCAGTACTTC.

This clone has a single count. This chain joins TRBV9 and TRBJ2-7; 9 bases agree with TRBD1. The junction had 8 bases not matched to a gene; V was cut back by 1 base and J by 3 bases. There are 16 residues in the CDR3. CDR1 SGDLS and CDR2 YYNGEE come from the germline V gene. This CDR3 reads CASSVSPTTGGYEQYF. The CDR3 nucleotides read TGTGCCAGCAGCGTAAGTCCGACGACAGGGGGCTACGAGCAGTACTTC.

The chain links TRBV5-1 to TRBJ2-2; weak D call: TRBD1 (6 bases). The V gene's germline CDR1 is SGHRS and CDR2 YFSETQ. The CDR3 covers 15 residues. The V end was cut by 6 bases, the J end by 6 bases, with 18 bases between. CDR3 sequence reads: CASTEVTGSAGELFF. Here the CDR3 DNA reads TGCGCCAGCACCGAAGTTACAGGGAGCGCCGGGGAGCTGTTTTTT.

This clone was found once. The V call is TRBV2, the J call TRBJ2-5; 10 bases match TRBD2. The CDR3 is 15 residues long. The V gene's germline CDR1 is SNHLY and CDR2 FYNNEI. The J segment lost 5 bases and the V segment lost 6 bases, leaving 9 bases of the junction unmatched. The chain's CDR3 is CASSGTLAGVETQYF. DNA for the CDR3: TGTGCCAGCAGCGGTACTCTAGCGGGAGTTGAGACCCAGTACTTC.

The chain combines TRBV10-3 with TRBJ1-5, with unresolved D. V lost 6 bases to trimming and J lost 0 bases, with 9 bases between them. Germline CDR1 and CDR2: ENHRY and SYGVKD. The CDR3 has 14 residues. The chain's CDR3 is CAISRDYSNQPQHF. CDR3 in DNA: TGTGCCATCAGCCGGGATTATAGCAATCAGCCCCAGCATTTT.

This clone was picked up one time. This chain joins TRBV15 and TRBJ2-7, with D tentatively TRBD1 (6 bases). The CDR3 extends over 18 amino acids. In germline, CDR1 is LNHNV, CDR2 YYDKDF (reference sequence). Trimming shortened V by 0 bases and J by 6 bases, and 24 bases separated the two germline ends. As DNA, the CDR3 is TGTGCCACCAGCAGAGATTCGAGTGGTCAGGGGTTCAGGTCCGAGCAGTACTTC. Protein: CATSRDSSGQGFRSEQYF.

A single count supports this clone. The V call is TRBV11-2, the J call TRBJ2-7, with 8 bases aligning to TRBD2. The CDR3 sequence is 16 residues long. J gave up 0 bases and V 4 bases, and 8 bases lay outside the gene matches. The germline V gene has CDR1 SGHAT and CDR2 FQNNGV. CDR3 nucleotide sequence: TGTGCCAGCAGCTCTATCGGGGGGGGGAGCTCCTACGAGCAGTACTTC. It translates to CASSSIGGGSSYEQYF.

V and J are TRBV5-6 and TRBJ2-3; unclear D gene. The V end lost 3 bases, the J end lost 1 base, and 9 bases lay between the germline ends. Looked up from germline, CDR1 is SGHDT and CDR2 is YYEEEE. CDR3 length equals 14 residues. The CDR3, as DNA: TGTGCCAGCAGCTACACAGACGGCACAGATACGCAGTATTTT. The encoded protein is CASSYTDGTDTQYF.

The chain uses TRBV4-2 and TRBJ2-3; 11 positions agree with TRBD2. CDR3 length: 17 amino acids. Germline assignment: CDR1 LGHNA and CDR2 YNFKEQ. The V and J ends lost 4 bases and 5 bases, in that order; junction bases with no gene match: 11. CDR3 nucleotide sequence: TGTGCCAGCAGCCCGACGTTAGCGGGAGGGCTAGGAGATACGCAGTATTTT. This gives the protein CASSPTLAGGLGDTQYF.

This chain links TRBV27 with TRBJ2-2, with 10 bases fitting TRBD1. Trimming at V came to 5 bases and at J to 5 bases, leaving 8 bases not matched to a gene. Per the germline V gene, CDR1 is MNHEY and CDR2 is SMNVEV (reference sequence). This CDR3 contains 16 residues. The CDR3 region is CASSTRTGGITGELFF. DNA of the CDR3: TGTGCCAGCAGTACCCGGACAGGGGGAATTACCGGGGAGCTGTTTTTT.